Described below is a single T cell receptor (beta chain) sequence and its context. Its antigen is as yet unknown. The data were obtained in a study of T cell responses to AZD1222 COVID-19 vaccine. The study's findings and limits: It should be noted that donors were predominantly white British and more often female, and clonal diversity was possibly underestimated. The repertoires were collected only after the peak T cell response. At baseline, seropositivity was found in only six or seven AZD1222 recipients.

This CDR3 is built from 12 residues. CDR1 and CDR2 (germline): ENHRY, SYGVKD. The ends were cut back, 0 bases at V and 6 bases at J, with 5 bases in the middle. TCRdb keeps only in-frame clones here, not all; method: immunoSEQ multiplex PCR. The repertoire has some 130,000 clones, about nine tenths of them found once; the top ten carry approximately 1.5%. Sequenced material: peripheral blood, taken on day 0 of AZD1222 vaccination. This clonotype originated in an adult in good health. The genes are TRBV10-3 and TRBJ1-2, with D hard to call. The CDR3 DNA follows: TGTGCCATCAGTGAGTCAGGGAATGGCTACACCTTC. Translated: CAISESGNGYTF.